These 23 T cell receptor beta chains came from one sample sequenced in a study of T-cell reconstitution after alpha-beta-depleted transplantation in children. Unique molecular identifiers were incorporated when the TCRbeta library was constructed. TCRdb reprocessed the PCR reads with MiXCR, giving one entry per CDR3 protein. The sample lists approximately 980,000 distinct CDR3 sequences, 25% to 30% occurring once. The starting material was PBMCs, mostly from graft donor cells, obtained 360 days after TCRalphabeta/CD19-depleted stem cell transplant. Every receptor here comes from a boy under three years old who had a stem cell transplant for SCID, so the T cells may come from the graft donor.

This clonotype was counted a single time. The J gene is TRBJ2-2, the V gene TRBV12-3 or TRBV12-4, with TRBD2 matching 9 bases. The V gene end was trimmed by 6 bases and the J gene end by 3 bases; junction bases not matched to a gene: 11. CDR3 size: 17 residues. CDR3 nucleotides: TGTGCCAGCAGCACCGGGTGGCTAGCGGGGCACACCGGGGAGCTGTTTTTT. This gives the protein CASSTGWLAGHTGELFF.

This chain uses TRBV5-5 with TRBJ2-7; 7 bases are a match to TRBD2. Looked up from germline, CDR1 is SGHKS and CDR2 is YYEKEE (reference sequence). The CDR3 runs 14 residues. V dropped 7 bases and J dropped 4; count of bases not matched to a gene: 11. DNA of the CDR3: TGTGCCAGCGGCCCCGGGGGGTACGGGTACGAGCAGTACTTC. Encoded protein: CASGPGGYGYEQYF.

The CDR3 DNA reads TGTGCCAGCAGCCTATCGACAGGGGGCCTGAATCAGCCCCAGCATTTT. Translation gives CASSLSTGGLNQPQHF. V gene TRBV7-9 combines with J gene TRBJ1-5; 10 positions agree with TRBD1. The CDR3 has 16 amino acids. Germline lookup yields CDR1 SEHNR and CDR2 FQNEAQ (reference sequence). V shed 5 bases and J 4 bases; nucleotides not matched to a gene: 8. Combining the CDR3 with reference TRBV7-9 and TRBJ1-5 gives the whole variable domain DTGVSQNPRHKITKRGQNVTFRCDPISEHNRLYWYRQTLGQGPEFLTYFQNEAQLEKSRLLSDRFSAERPKGSFSTLEIQRTEQGDSAMYLCASSLSTGGLNQPQHFGDGTRLSIL.

The J gene is TRBJ2-3, the V gene TRBV7-9; unclear D gene. The germline gives CDR1 SEHNR, CDR2 FQNEAQ (reference sequence). V gave up 1 base and J gave up 3 bases, with 11 bases separating them. This CDR3 comprises 15 residues. The CDR3 DNA reads TGTGCCAGCAGCTTAGGGACCCAAATAACAGATACGCAGTATTTT. Protein product: CASSLGTQITDTQYF.

The chain uses TRBV5-1 and TRBJ2-1; D gene uncertain. V shed 1 base and J shed 9 bases, with 11 bases lying between them. CDR1 is SGHRS and CDR2 is YFSETQ in the germline V gene. The CDR3 runs 13 residues. The chain's CDR3 is CASSLKASGEQFF. CDR3 in DNA: TGCGCCAGCAGCTTGAAAGCGTCAGGTGAGCAGTTCTTC.

This clonotype has a handful of counts. The rearrangement joins TRBV20-1 to TRBJ2-7; TRBD1 or TRBD2 may be the D gene (6 bases each). CDR3 length equals 14 residues. V lost 1 base, J lost 6 bases, and 16 bases lay in between. The germline V gene encodes CDR1 DFQATT and CDR2 SNEGSKA (reference sequence). CDR3 in DNA: TGCAGTGCTAGAGTGGGGGGCATTCCTGGCGAGCAGTACTTC. Translated: CSARVGGIPGEQYF.

The sample holds a few counts of this clonotype. The gene calls are TRBV6-5 and TRBJ1-1, with D unresolved. This CDR3 contains 15 residues. CDR1 is MNHEY, CDR2 SVGAGI, per germline. Trimming left V 0 bases short and J 3 bases short, with 11 bases between. CDR3 sequence (DNA): TGTGCCAGCAGTTACTCGCCCCGGAGATACACTGAAGCTTTCTTT. It encodes CASSYSPRRYTEAFF.

CDR3 loop: CASSYSSVETQYF. The CDR3, as DNA: TGTGCCAGCAGTTACTCGAGCGTGGAGACCCAGTACTTC. This chain uses TRBV6-6 with TRBJ2-5; D not resolved. Trimming removed 0 bases at V and 5 bases at J, with 7 bases between. The length of the CDR3 is 13 residues. In germline, CDR1 is MNHNY, CDR2 SVGAGI (reference sequence).

This clonotype was seen a handful of times. V is TRBV12-3 or TRBV12-4 and J is TRBJ2-7, with 13 bases lining up with TRBD2. This CDR3 comprises 15 residues. Unmatched junction bases numbered 6, after V lost 7 bases and J lost 3 bases. For the CDR3, the DNA is TGTGCCAGCACCGACGGGACTAGCGGGGTCTACGAGCAGTACTTC. Translating gives CASTDGTSGVYEQYF.

The rearrangement joins TRBV7-2 to TRBJ1-3, with a weak D call TRBD1 (5 bases). The CDR3 spans 15 residues. Germline values: CDR1 SGHTA, CDR2 FQGNSA. Trimming took off 3 bases at V and 5 bases at J, with 14 bases between the two ends. The CDR3 spells CASSFPGTLRNTIYF. The CDR3 DNA sequence: TGTGCCAGCAGCTTTCCCGGGACGTTGAGAAACACCATATATTTT.

This clonotype has only a few counts. The chain employs TRBV5-1 and TRBJ2-3; the D gene is possibly TRBD2 (6 bases). Trimming removed 6 bases at V and 0 bases at J, with 17 bases between. Germline V gene lookup returns CDR1 SGHRS and CDR2 YFSETQ. The CDR3 spans 16 residues. The CDR3 reads CASTGTDYPSTDTQYF. CDR3 coding DNA: TGCGCCAGCACCGGGACGGACTACCCGAGCACAGATACGCAGTATTTT. Looking up the rest from reference TRBV5-1 and TRBJ2-3 gives the full variable domain: KAGVTQTPRYLIKTRGQQVTLSCSPISGHRSVSWYQQTPGQGLQFLFEYFSETQRNKGNFPGRFSGRQFSNSRSEMNVSTLELGDSALYLCASTGTDYPSTDTQYFGPGTRLTVL.

In DNA form, the CDR3 reads TGCAGTGCATTTTCCGGGGGCAATGAGCAGTTCTTC. Its translation: CSAFSGGNEQFF. The gene calls are TRBV20-1 and TRBJ2-1; D may be TRBD2 (6 bases). CDR1 and CDR2 from the germline V gene are DFQATT and SNEGSKA (reference sequence). CDR3 length: 12 amino acids. Trimming took 6 bases from V and 6 from J, leaving 12 bases between them.

A few counts support this clonotype. The chain joins TRBV12-3 or TRBV12-4 to TRBJ1-1; D is unclear. The CDR3 length is 13 residues. Trimming stripped 6 bases from V and 5 bases from J, with 13 bases between. Here the CDR3 DNA reads TGTGCCAGCAGGGCGCGGGTAGATACTGAAGCTTTCTTT. Amino acid sequence: CASRARVDTEAFF.

The chain is built from TRBV20-1 and TRBJ1-1; the D is unclear. V was shortened by 6 bases and J by 8 bases, with 22 bases between the two germline ends. CDR1 and CDR2 (germline): DFQATT, SNEGSKA (reference sequence). There are 14 residues in the CDR3. The CDR3 reads CSAPPSGNKPEAFF. CDR3 DNA sequence: TGCAGTGCCCCCCCATCCGGGAATAAACCCGAAGCTTTCTTT.

The CDR3 is CASRRASNNEQFF. CDR3 nucleotides: TGTGCCAGTAGGCGGGCCTCTAACAATGAGCAGTTCTTC. The chain uses TRBV19 and TRBJ2-1; D perhaps matches TRBD2 (5 bases). V was cut by 6 bases and J by 5 bases, with 11 bases left in between. The CDR3 is 13 amino acids. Germline CDR1 is LNHDA and CDR2 is SQIVND (reference sequence).

The V and J genes are TRBV12-3 or TRBV12-4 and TRBJ2-1, with 7 bases that match TRBD1. The V segment lost 6 bases and the J segment 7 bases; nucleotides outside the gene matches: 15. CDR3 length: 16 residues. The CDR3 is CASSPNYGTVTNEQFF. The CDR3 coding sequence is TGTGCCAGCAGCCCTAACTACGGGACAGTTACAAATGAGCAGTTCTTC.

The chain combines TRBV5-1 with TRBJ2-1; 7 nucleotides align to TRBD1. This CDR3 is built from 16 residues. Germline V gene lookup returns CDR1 SGHRS and CDR2 YFSETQ. V lost 4 bases and J lost 0; bases outside the gene matches: 7. For the CDR3, the DNA is TGCGCCAGCAGCAGCACAGGGGCGAGCTCCTACAATGAGCAGTTCTTC. Translated: CASSSTGASSYNEQFF.

This clonotype was counted only a few times. V is TRBV20-1 and J is TRBJ2-1; 7 bases match TRBD1. The length of the CDR3 is 12 residues. Germline-derived CDR1 and CDR2 are DFQATT and SNEGSKA (reference sequence). Germline trimming cut 4 bases from V and 10 bases from J; bases unmatched to any gene: 7. Here the CDR3 reads CSAKEAGGEQFF. CDR3 sequence (DNA): TGCAGTGCTAAAGAGGCAGGGGGAGAGCAGTTCTTC.

The V and J genes are TRBV12-3 or TRBV12-4 and TRBJ1-1; a weak D match, TRBD1 (6 bases). Between the trimmed V and J ends, which lost 3 bases and 5 bases, there was a span of 13 bases. The CDR3 runs to 14 residues. As DNA, the CDR3 is TGTGCCAGCAGTTTTCACCCGGGGGCTACTGAAGCTTTCTTT. This gives the protein CASSFHPGATEAFF.

To note about this clonotype: Germline is not matched at one junction end, which may reflect a read error. The chain uses TRBV2 and TRBJ1-2; unclear D gene. Germline V gene sequence: CDR1 SNHLY, CDR2 FYNNEI. CDR3 length: 16 amino acids. This chain's CDR3 is CASTNRPGPPNYGYAF. The CDR3 nucleotides are TGTGCCAGCACAAATCGGCCAGGCCCCCCGAACTATGGCTACGCCTTC.

In its sample, this clonotype was seen a few times. V is TRBV4-1 and J is TRBJ2-7, with a weak D call TRBD2 (7 bases). This CDR3 comprises 19 residues. In germline, CDR1 is MGHRA, CDR2 YSYEKL. The V and J ends lost 1 base and 3 bases respectively, with 25 bases between them. The CDR3 here is CASSQVRGLVGGNNYEQYF. CDR3 coding DNA: TGCGCCAGCAGCCAAGTGCGGGGGTTAGTTGGGGGCAACAACTACGAGCAGTACTTC.

This clonotype was seen more than once but under ten times. The CDR3 DNA follows: TGTGCCAGCAGCGTAGTTCATAGCGGGAGATTGGATACGCAGTATTTT. Encoded protein: CASSVVHSGRLDTQYF. The chain recombines TRBV9 with TRBJ2-3; the match to TRBD2 covers 9 bases. The V gene end was trimmed by 0 bases and the J gene end by 6 bases; junction bases not matched to a gene: 8. Germline CDR1 is SGDLS and CDR2 is YYNGEE. This CDR3 region has 16 residues.

The chain links TRBV23-1 to TRBJ1-5, with a tentative D call TRBD1 (5 bases). TRBV23-1 is filed as an ORF, its function uncertain. This CDR3 comprises 17 residues. Trimming cost V 0 bases and J 5 bases, with 17 bases left between them. This CDR3 is CASSQSRDGSGYQPQHF. DNA of the CDR3: TGCGCCAGCAGTCAATCGAGGGACGGCAGCGGGTATCAGCCCCAGCATTTT.